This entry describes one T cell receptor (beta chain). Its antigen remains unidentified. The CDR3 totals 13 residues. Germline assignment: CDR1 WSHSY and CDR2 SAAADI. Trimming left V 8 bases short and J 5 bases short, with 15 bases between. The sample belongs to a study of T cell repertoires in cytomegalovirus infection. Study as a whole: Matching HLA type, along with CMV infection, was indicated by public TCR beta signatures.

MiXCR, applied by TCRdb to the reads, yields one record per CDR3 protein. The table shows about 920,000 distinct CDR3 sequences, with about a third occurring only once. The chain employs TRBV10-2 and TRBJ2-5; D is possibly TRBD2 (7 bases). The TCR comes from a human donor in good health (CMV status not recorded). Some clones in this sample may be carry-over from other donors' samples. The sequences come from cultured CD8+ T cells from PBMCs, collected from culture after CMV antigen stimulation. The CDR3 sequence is CASGGAGEETQYF. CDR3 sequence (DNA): TGCGCCAGCGGGGGGGCGGGCGAGGAGACCCAGTACTTC.